This TCR beta chain was sequenced for a study of cytomegalovirus exposure and HLA in healthy donors. General study results and limits: Sequencing likely caused a cluster of highly shared sequence variants.

This clone was detected once. Antigen unknown. The donors comprised healthy bone marrow donors. The PCR used 60 Vbeta and 13 Jbeta primers. TCRdb's table, derived via immunoSEQ multiplex PCR, lists solely in-frame clones and lacks some. Of more than 50,000 clones detected, approximately 71% appear once; the ten largest clones hold about 37%. Material: PBMCs. This clonotype was obtained from a man aged 35 to 55 in good health and CMV-seropositive.

As DNA, the CDR3 is TGTGCCAGCAGCCCTCTTACCAGCGGGGGAAGAGATACGCAGTATTTT. As protein: CASSPLTSGGRDTQYF. This rearrangement joins TRBV5-4 to TRBJ2-3; 8 bases match TRBD2. V shed 4 bases, J shed 5 bases, and the junction held 12 bases outside the gene matches. CDR1 SGHNT and CDR2 YYREEE come from the germline V gene (reference sequence). This CDR3 has 16 residues.